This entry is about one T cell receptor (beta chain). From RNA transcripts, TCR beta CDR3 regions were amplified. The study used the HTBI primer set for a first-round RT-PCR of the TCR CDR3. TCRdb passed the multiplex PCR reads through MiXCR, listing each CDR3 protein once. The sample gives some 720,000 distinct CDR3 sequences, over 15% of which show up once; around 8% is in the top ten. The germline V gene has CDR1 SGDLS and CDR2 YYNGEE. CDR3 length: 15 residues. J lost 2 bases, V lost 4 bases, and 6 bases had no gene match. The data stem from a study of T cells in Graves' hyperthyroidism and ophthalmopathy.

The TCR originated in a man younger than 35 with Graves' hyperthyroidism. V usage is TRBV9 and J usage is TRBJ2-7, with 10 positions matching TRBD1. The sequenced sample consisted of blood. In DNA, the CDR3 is TGTGCCAGCAGCCCCGGCGGGACAGGGGCCTACGAGCAGTACTTC. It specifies CASSPGGTGAYEQYF.